These 9 T cell receptor beta chains came from one sample sequenced in a study of Ad26.COV2.S vaccination and SARS-CoV-2 variants. Here immunoSEQ multiplex PCR was the method, and the copy in TCRdb shows in-frame clones only, minus some. The sample holds roughly 450,000 clones, more than 80% seen once. Documented treatment: roughly 18 received Ad26.COV2.S at low or high dose, single or two shots; several received placebo; per-sample allocation not given. Collection of the samples took place on day 63 after the first injection of vaccine or placebo. This specimen consisted of peripheral blood, obtained in a trial of Ad26.COV2.S vaccine versus placebo. The receptors here all came from a person between 18 and 60 years old who received the Ad26.COV2.S COVID-19 vaccine or a placebo.

The rearrangement links TRBV21-1 to TRBJ2-5; TRBD2, the table's D call, lacks a check against the DNA. TRBV21-1 constitutes a pseudogene. The CDR3 contains 18 residues. CDR3 sequence: CASSQWVAGLADQETQYF. In nucleotides, the CDR3 is TGTGCCAGCAGCCAATGGGTTGCCGGACTAGCGGATCAAGAGACCCAGTACTTC.

The chain combines TRBV3-1 (or the pseudogene TRBV3-2) with TRBJ1-2, with 11 bases fitting TRBD1. Germline lookup yields CDR1 LGHDT and CDR2 YNNKEL (reference sequence). Trimming at V came to 3 bases and at J to 6 bases, leaving 6 bases not matched to a gene. The CDR3 has 15 amino acids. In DNA, the CDR3 is TGTGCCAGCAGCCAGTTGAGGGGACAGGGGGATGGCTACACCTTC. This codes for CASSQLRGQGDGYTF.

CDR3 in DNA: TGTGCCAGCAGCTTAAGGCAGGGAGGAGGAAATGAAAAACTGTTTTTT. Protein sequence: CASSLRQGGGNEKLFF. This sequence joins TRBV5-6 and TRBJ1-4, with a weak D call TRBD1 (5 bases). Germline V gives CDR1 SGHDT, CDR2 YYEEEE. Trimming took off 2 bases at V and 5 bases at J, with 16 bases between the two ends. This CDR3 region has 16 residues. The variable domain in full, completed from reference TRBV5-6 and TRBJ1-4, reads DAGVTQSPTHLIKTRGQQVTLRCSPKSGHDTVSWYQQALGQGPQFIFQYYEEEERQRGNFPDRFSGHQFPNYSSELNVNALLLGDSALYLCASSLRQGGGNEKLFFGSGTQLSVL.

The V call is TRBV6-1, the J call TRBJ1-1, with D tentatively TRBD1 (5 bases). CDR3 size: 13 residues. V was trimmed by 0 bases and J by 12 bases, leaving 14 bases between them. Per germline, CDR1 MNHNS and CDR2 SASEGT. This chain's CDR3 is CASSEAGEGPPFF. In DNA form, the CDR3 reads TGTGCCAGCAGTGAAGCGGGGGAGGGGCCACCTTTCTTT.

This sequence joins TRBV28 and TRBJ1-1; 7 bases fit TRBD1. Germline V lookup: CDR1 MDHEN, CDR2 SYDVKM. The CDR3 has 15 residues. The junction had 8 bases not matched to a gene; V was cut back by 5 bases and J by 2 bases. The CDR3 is CASSVYRGGNTEAFF. CDR3 coding DNA: TGTGCCAGCAGTGTATACAGGGGAGGTAACACTGAAGCTTTCTTT.

This chain connects TRBV6-5 to TRBJ1-5; D unresolved. Germline CDR1 and CDR2: MNHEY and SVGAGI. The CDR3 contains 13 residues. The V end was cut by 2 bases, the J end by 2 bases, with 4 bases between. The CDR3 region is CASSYDGNQPQHF. The CDR3, as DNA: TGTGCCAGCAGTTACGATGGCAATCAGCCCCAGCATTTT.

The rearrangement links TRBV11-2 to TRBJ1-1; 7 bases are shared with TRBD1. The V gene's germline CDR1 is SGHAT and CDR2 FQNNGV. V lost 8 bases, J lost 4 bases, and 7 bases stayed unmatched. The CDR3 has 13 residues. In nucleotides, the CDR3 is TGTGCCAGCGGTAGTACAGGGGTCACTGAAGCTTTCTTT. It encodes CASGSTGVTEAFF.

The rearrangement uses TRBV5-1 and TRBJ2-3; TRBD2 matches at 7 bases. CDR1 SGHRS and CDR2 YFSETQ come from the germline V gene. The CDR3 has 16 residues. After removal of 4 bases from V and 0 bases from J, the junction contained 8 bases not matched to a gene. CDR3 in DNA: TGCGCCAGCAGCCCGCTATCGCGGGGGAGCACAGATACGCAGTATTTT. The encoded protein is CASSPLSRGSTDTQYF.

This chain joins TRBV5-1 and TRBJ1-1; D possibly corresponds to TRBD1 (5 bases). Germline V gene data show CDR1 as SGHRS and CDR2 as YFSETQ. V lost 4 bases, J lost 2 bases, and 12 bases lay in between. This CDR3 spans 14 amino acids. DNA for the CDR3: TGCGCCAGCAGCCCGAGACAGCTAAACACTGAAGCTTTCTTT. Translation gives CASSPRQLNTEAFF. The full variable domain, rest sourced from reference TRBV5-1 and TRBJ1-1, is KAGVTQTPRYLIKTRGQQVTLSCSPISGHRSVSWYQQTPGQGLQFLFEYFSETQRNKGNFPGRFSGRQFSNSRSEMNVSTLELGDSALYLCASSPRQLNTEAFFGQGTRLTVV.